This T cell receptor (beta chain) emerged from a study of control samples from healthy donors and cancer patients. Generated by immunoSEQ multiplex PCR, the TCRdb table keeps only in-frame clones and is missing some. The sample lists 45,000 to 60,000 clones; around 90% were seen once. The TCR was taken from a man aged 55 to 69 with head and neck cancer. The specimen sequenced was PBMCs.

As DNA, the CDR3 is TGTGCCAGTAGTATAGACCGGACTGGGCTGGGACCCCTCCACTTT. It translates to CASSIDRTGLGPLHF. The chain is built from TRBV19 and TRBJ1-6; D is undetermined. Looked up from germline, CDR1 is LNHDA and CDR2 is SQIVND (reference sequence). V was pared by 0 bases and J by 12 bases, with 15 bases between. This CDR3 spans 15 amino acids.